These 8 T cell receptor beta chains came from one sample sequenced in a study of blood T cell repertoires in COVID-19. Clones were read by immunoSEQ multiplex PCR, and TCRdb kept only the in-frame ones, dropping some. The sample has about 160,000 clones; about 85% are singletons. The specimen was peripheral blood. The source is a man of 80 years or more with COVID-19, enrolled during active disease.

This clone was recorded once. The V gene is TRBV27, the J gene TRBJ2-1, with D possibly being TRBD1 (6 bases). Germline CDR1 reads MNHEY; CDR2 reads SMNVEV (reference sequence). Trimming cost V 3 bases and J 4 bases, with 13 bases left between them. The CDR3 sequence is 15 residues long. The CDR3 protein is CASSLGHNLYNEQFF. CDR3 sequence (DNA): TGTGCCAGCAGTTTGGGACATAACCTTTACAATGAGCAGTTCTTC.

The chain employs TRBV6-6 and TRBJ2-3, with TRBD2 matching 8 bases. V shed 10 bases, J shed 4 bases, and the junction held 4 bases outside the gene matches. The length of the CDR3 is 12 residues. Germline loops: CDR1 MNHNY, CDR2 SVGAGI (reference sequence). The CDR3 DNA is TGTGCCACGGGGGGGGCGGCAGATACGCAGTATTTT. Its translation is CATGGAADTQYF.

The CDR3 region has the DNA TGTGCCACCAGTGATCGGAGGGGTTATGGCTACACCTTC. As protein: CATSDRRGYGYTF. The chain links TRBV24-1 to TRBJ1-2, with D perhaps TRBD1 (5 bases). Germline CDR1 is KGHDR and CDR2 is SFDVKD. The V end was cut by 3 bases, the J end by 5 bases, with 9 bases between. This CDR3 is 13 amino acids long.

The chain is built from TRBV7-2 and TRBJ1-4, with 9 bases that match TRBD1. With 0 bases clipped from V and 0 bases from J, the junction kept 14 bases outside the gene matches. The CDR3 runs to 21 residues. The germline V gene has CDR1 SGHTA and CDR2 FQGNSA. The CDR3 DNA follows: TGTGCCAGCAGCTTAGCCTCCGGGACAGGGTCGCGAAGGGCAACTAATGAAAAACTGTTTTTT. Its protein product is CASSLASGTGSRRATNEKLFF.

The J gene is TRBJ1-4, the V gene TRBV15; 7 nucleotides match TRBD1. With V trimmed by 3 bases and J by 5 bases, 9 bases remained unmatched. CDR3 length: 16 residues. From germline, CDR1 is LNHNV and CDR2 YYDKDF (reference sequence). The CDR3 spells CATSRDTFRGNEKLFF. The CDR3 DNA reads as TGTGCCACCAGCAGGGACACTTTCAGGGGGAATGAAAAACTGTTTTTT.

The V call is TRBV19, the J call TRBJ1-5, with D perhaps TRBD1 (6 bases). Germline assignment: CDR1 LNHDA and CDR2 SQIVND (reference sequence). CDR3 size: 16 residues. V lost 4 bases and J lost 0, with 13 bases in between. CDR3 amino acids: CASSTLGTRSNQPQHF. Written as DNA, the CDR3 is TGTGCCAGTAGTACACTTGGGACACGTAGCAATCAGCCCCAGCATTTT.

The DNA for the CDR3 is TGTGCCAGCAGTCCCTCGAGCGGGGGGCACGGGGATACGCAGTATTTT. It yields the protein CASSPSSGGHGDTQYF. V and J are TRBV28 and TRBJ2-3, with 9 bases identical to TRBD2. The CDR3 spans 16 residues. V trimming: 5 bases; J trimming: 6 bases; junction bases outside the gene matches: 12. Germline V gene data show CDR1 as MDHEN and CDR2 as SYDVKM.

This sequence joins TRBV5-8 and TRBJ2-1; D gene ambiguous. The CDR3 is 14 amino acids. CDR1 and CDR2 from the germline V gene are SGHTS and YDEGEE. V dropped 0 bases and J dropped 3 bases, with 7 bases sitting between them. The CDR3 coding sequence is TGTGCCAGCAGCTTGGACAGCCTCTACAATGAGCAGTTCTTC. Protein: CASSLDSLYNEQFF.